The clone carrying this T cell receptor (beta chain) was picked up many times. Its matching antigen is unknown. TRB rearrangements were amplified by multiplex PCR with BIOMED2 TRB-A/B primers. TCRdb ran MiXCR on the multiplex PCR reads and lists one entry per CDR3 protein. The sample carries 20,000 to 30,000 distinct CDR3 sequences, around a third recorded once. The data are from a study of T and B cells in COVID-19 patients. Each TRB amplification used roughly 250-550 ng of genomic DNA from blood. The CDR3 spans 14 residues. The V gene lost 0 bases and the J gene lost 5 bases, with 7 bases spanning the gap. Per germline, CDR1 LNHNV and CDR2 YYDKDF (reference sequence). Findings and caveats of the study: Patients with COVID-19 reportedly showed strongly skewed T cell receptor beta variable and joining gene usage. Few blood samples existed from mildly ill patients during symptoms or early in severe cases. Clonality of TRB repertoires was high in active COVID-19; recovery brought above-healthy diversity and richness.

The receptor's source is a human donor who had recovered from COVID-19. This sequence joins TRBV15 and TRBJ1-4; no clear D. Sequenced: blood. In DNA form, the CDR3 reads TGTGCCACCAGCAGAGATAACGGGAATGAAAAACTGTTTTTT. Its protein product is CATSRDNGNEKLFF.